Described below is a single T cell receptor beta chain sequence and its context. These data come from a study of patients and donors after allogeneic stem cell transplantation. One entry per CDR3 protein, called by TCRdb with MiXCR from the RT-PCR reads. The profile shows about 960,000 distinct CDR3 sequences, under 20% of them singletons. The CDR3 spans 14 residues. Germline V gene data show CDR1 as DFQATT and CDR2 as SNEGSKA (reference sequence). This clonotype originated in a human donor who was either an allogeneic HSCT recipient or a stem cell or donor lymphocyte infusion donor (not recorded which). It is not recorded whose cells these are; they may come from a transplant donor. Sequenced material: blood, either unsorted or a sorted T cell fraction (not recorded which). The chain joins TRBV20-1 to TRBJ2-1; possible D gene TRBD2, 6 bases. The chain's CDR3 is CSAGEATAYNEQFF. In DNA, the CDR3 is TGCAGCGCTGGGGAGGCGACCGCCTACAATGAGCAGTTCTTC.